This note documents a single T cell receptor beta chain sequence. A single count supports this clone. Its specific antigen is unknown. No much larger clone is present one base from it, and per-base qualities are unavailable. This sample stems from a study of control samples from healthy donors and cancer patients (TCRdb year 2020). The method behind the library was the immunoSEQ multiplex PCR assay. TCRdb stores this immuneACCESS table with in-frame sequences only. Part of the clones is absent; in the studies checked, under half of the shortfall reflects unresolved V genes, and no reason is known for the rest. The sample includes roughly 81,000 clones, with 84% observed a single time. Roughly 12% of the sample belongs to the ten largest clones. For CDR1 and CDR2, the germline V gene (reference sequence) lists LNHNV and YYDKDF. The CDR3 contains 18 residues, cysteine and phenylalanine counted. Solely the CDR3 DNA is kept, with 54 bases framed from the first base. The V end loses 2 bases and the J end loses 1 base, and a stretch of 17 bases separates them.

Sequenced material: PBMCs. This chain is built from TRBV15 and TRBJ2-2; TRBD1 could be the D gene, as 6 bases match. The source of this sequence is a man aged 60 to 75 with head and neck cancer. The sequence in DNA is TGTGCCACCAGCAGATTCCAGAGTACGACAGGGAACACCGGGGAGCTGTTTTTT. Its protein is CATSRFQSTTGNTGELFF. Supplemented by the reference TRBV15 and TRBJ2-2 proteins around the CDR3, the complete variable domain is DAMVIQNPRYQVTQFGKPVTLSCSQTLNHNVMYWYQQKSSQAPKLLFHYYDKDFNNEADTPDNFQSRRPNTSFCFLDIRSPGLGDTAMYLCATSRFQSTTGNTGELFFGEGSRLTVL.